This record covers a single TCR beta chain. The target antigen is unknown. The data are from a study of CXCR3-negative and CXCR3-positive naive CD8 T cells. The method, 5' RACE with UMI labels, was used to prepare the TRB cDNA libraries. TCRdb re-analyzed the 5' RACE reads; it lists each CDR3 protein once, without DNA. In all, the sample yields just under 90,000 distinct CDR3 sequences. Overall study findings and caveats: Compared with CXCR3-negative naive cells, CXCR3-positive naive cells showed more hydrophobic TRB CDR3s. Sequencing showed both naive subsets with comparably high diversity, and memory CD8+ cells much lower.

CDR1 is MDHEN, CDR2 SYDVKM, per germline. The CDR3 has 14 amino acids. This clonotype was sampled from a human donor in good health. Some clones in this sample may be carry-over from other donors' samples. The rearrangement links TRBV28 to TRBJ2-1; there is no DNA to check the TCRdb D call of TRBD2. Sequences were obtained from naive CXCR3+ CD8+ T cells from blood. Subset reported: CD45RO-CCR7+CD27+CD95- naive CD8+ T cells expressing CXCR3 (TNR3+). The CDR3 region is CASSLLAGVYEQFF.